The present TCR beta chain was sequenced within a study of response to subunit inactivated influenza vaccine listed by TCRdb under 2018. The study in broad terms: Deep quantitative T cell receptor repertoire profiling was used in the study to track responses to a trivalent subunit inactivated influenza vaccine.

The CDR3 starts with the cysteine, ends with the phenylalanine, and has 15 residues. Here the CDR3 DNA is all that survives: 45 bases in frame from base 1. Clipping removes 2 bases from V and 5 bases from J, with 8 as the unmatched junction base count. With respect to this clonotype: What antigen it recognizes has not been identified. There are no base qualities to consult, and no much larger clone falls within one base.

Overall results and qualifications from the work: The authors proposed that each seasonal influenza vaccination may bring in only a limited number of new T cells.

To prepare the library, RT-PCR was applied. Instrument on record: Illumina HiSeq 2500. TCRdb redid the processing of the public reads, applying fastp at Q25 and MiXCR, and retained in-frame beta chains. CDR3 protein sequences are deduplicated, and each keeps its most common genes and DNA. Counted in this sample were about 700,000 distinct CDR3 sequences; about 15% of them appeared once. The top ten clones comprise about 7.6% of the sample. The starting material was PBMCs from blood, obtained around 15 days before vaccination. Recombination linked TRBV12-3 or TRBV12-4 to TRBJ2-5; TRBD2 matches 7 bases in the middle. This TCR derives from a man between 50 and 59 years old who received an inactivated influenza vaccine. Donor details come from another sample of the same person, matched by shared clones. The nucleotide sequence reads TGTGCCAGCAGTTTAAAGGGCAGGGAGGGCGAGACCCAGTACTTC. It is translated as CASSLKGREGETQYF.